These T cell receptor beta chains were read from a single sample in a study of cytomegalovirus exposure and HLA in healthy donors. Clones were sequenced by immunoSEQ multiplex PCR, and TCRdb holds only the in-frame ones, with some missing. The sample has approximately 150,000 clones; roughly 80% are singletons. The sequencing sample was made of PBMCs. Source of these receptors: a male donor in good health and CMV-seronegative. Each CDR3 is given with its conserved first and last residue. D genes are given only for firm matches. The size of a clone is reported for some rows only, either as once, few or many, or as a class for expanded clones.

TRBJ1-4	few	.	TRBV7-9	CASSLVAGTWTNEKLFF	TGTGCCAGCAGCTTAGTGGCGGGGACCTGGACTAATGAAAAACTGTTTTTT
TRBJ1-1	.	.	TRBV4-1	CASSQVMNTEAFF	TGCGCCAGCAGCCAAGTCATGAACACTGAAGCTTTCTTT
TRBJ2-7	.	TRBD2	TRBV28	CASSLSGTRLYEQYF	TGTGCCAGCAGTTTAAGTGGGACTAGATTGTACGAGCAGTACTTC
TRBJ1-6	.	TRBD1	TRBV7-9	CSSSQRTGRGDSPLHF	TGTTCCAGCAGCCAACGGACAGGGCGAGGGGATTCACCCCTCCACTTT
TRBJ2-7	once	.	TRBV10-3	CAISTGLGPYEQYF	TGTGCCATCTCTACAGGCCTTGGCCCCTACGAGCAGTACTTC
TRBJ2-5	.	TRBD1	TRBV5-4	CASSFRDRGERETQYF	TGTGCCAGCAGCTTTAGGGACAGGGGCGAGCGAGAGACCCAGTACTTC
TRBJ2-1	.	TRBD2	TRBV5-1	CASIRTGTSGNNEQFF	TGCGCCAGCATACGGACCGGGACTAGCGGGAACAATGAGCAGTTCTTC
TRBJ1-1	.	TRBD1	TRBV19	CASSVGDRGHTEAFF	TGTGCCAGTAGTGTTGGGGACAGGGGGCATACTGAAGCTTTCTTT
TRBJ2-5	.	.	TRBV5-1	CASSPPTGQETQYF	TGCGCCAGCAGCCCGCCGACAGGACAAGAGACCCAGTACTTC
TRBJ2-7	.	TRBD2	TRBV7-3	CASSPVAGGPGEQYF	TGTGCCAGCAGCCCCGTAGCGGGAGGGCCGGGTGAGCAGTACTTC
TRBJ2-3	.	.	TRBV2	CASSETGITDTQYF	TGTGCCAGCAGCGAAACCGGGATCACAGATACGCAGTATTTT
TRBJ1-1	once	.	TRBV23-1	CASSQFWAREAFF	TGCGCCAGCAGTCAATTCTGGGCCCGGGAGGCTTTCTTT
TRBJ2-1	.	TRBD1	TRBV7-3	CASSLTGQGVDEQFF	TGTGCCAGCAGCTTAACGGGACAGGGAGTTGATGAGCAGTTCTTC
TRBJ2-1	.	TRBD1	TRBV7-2	CASSLGGTGGGDEQFF	TGTGCCAGCAGCTTAGGGGGGACAGGGGGCGGCGATGAGCAGTTCTTC
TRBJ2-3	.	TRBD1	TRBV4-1	CASSQELQGADTQYF	TGCGCCAGCAGCCAAGAGTTACAGGGGGCAGATACGCAGTATTTT
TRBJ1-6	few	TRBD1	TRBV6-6	CASRLRDRVSPLHF	TGTGCCAGCAGACTCCGGGACAGGGTATCACCCCTCCACTTT
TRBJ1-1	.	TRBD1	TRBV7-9	CASSLVNRGRDTEAFF	TGTGCCAGCAGCTTAGTTAACAGGGGGCGCGACACTGAAGCTTTCTTT
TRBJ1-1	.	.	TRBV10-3	CAISESGKGDRSAFF	TGTGCCATCAGTGAGTCAGGGAAGGGAGATCGGTCAGCTTTCTTT
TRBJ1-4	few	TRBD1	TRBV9	CASSVGAQTGQNEKLFF	TGTGCCAGCAGCGTAGGCGCACAGACAGGGCAAAATGAAAAACTGTTTTTT
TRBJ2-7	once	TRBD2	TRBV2	CASKAGDSYEQYF	TGTGCCAGCAAGGCGGGGGACTCCTACGAGCAGTACTTC
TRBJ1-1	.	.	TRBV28	CASNSAGEVTEAFF	TGTGCCAGCAACTCGGCGGGGGAAGTCACTGAAGCTTTCTTT
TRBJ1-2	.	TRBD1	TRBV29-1	CSVERGTGTLYGYTF	TGCAGCGTTGAAAGGGGGACAGGTACCCTCTATGGCTACACCTTC
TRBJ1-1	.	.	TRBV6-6	CASSSTFRGSTEAFF	TGTGCCAGCAGTTCGACCTTCAGGGGTAGCACTGAAGCTTTCTTT
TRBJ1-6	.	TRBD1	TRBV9	CASSRAGGIVSPLHF	TGTGCCAGCAGCAGGGCAGGGGGCATCGTATCACCCCTCCACTTT
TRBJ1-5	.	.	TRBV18	CASSPLLVPGGDQPQHF	TGTGCCAGCTCACCACTCTTGGTGCCCGGGGGGGATCAGCCCCAGCATTTT
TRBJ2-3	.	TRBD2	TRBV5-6	CASSGGGWTWGTDTQYF	TGTGCCAGCAGCGGGGGGGGGTGGACATGGGGCACAGATACGCAGTATTTT
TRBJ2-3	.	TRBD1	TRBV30	CAWSPTGPDTQYF	TGTGCCTGGAGCCCGACAGGGCCAGATACGCAGTATTTT
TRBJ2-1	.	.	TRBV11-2	CASSLVTEQFF	TGTGCCAGCAGCTTAGTCACAGAGCAGTTCTTC
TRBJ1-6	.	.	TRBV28	CASSDNSPLHF	TGTGCCAGCAGCGATAATTCACCCCTCCACTTT
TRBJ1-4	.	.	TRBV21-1	CASSIRDRACGSEKLFF	TGTGCCAGCAGCATCCGGGACAGGGCTTGCGGAAGTGAAAAACTGTTTTTT
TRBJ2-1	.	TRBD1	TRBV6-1	CASSPDRGAYNEQFF	TGTGCCAGCAGTCCAGACAGGGGAGCCTACAATGAGCAGTTCTTC
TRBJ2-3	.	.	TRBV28	CASSLTPAKSDTQYF	TGTGCCAGCAGTTTAACTCCCGCGAAGTCAGATACGCAGTATTTT
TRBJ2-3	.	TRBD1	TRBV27	CASSPGTGVGADTQYF	TGTGCCAGCAGTCCGGGGACAGGGGTGGGGGCAGATACGCAGTATTTT
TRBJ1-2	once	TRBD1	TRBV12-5	CASGLGTGFSTSYTF	TGTGCTAGTGGTTTGGGGACAGGGTTTAGTACGAGCTACACCTTC
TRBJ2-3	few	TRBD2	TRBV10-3	CAISLGTSGRSDTQYF	TGTGCCATCAGTCTTGGGACTAGCGGGAGATCAGATACGCAGTATTTT
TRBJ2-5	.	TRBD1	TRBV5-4	CASSYTGQGGETQYF	TGTGCCAGCAGCTACACAGGACAGGGGGGGGAGACCCAGTACTTC
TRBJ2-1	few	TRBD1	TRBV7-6	CASSSWTGGDNEQFF	TGTGCCAGCAGCTCCTGGACAGGGGGTGACAATGAGCAGTTCTTC
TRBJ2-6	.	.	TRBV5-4	CASSSSVGGANVLTF	TGTGCCAGCAGCTCGAGTGTCGGGGGGGCCAACGTCCTGACTTTC
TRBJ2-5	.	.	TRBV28	CASSPGTLGETQYF	TGTGCCAGCAGCCCCGGGACTTTGGGAGAGACCCAGTACTTC
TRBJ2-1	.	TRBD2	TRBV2	CASSVASGGAREQFF	TGTGCCAGCAGTGTGGCTAGCGGGGGGGCCCGTGAGCAGTTCTTC
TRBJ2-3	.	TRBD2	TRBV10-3	CAISSREGTDTQYF	TGTGCCATCAGTTCCCGGGAGGGTACAGATACGCAGTATTTT
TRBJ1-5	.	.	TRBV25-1	CASGTGQPGQPQHF	TGTGCCAGCGGGACCGGACAGCCGGGTCAGCCCCAGCATTTT
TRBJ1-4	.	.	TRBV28	CASSLFMGGWGEKLFF	TGTGCCAGCAGTTTATTCATGGGGGGGTGGGGTGAAAAACTGTTTTTT
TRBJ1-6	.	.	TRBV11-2	CASSRRGGWDNSPLHF	TGTGCCAGCAGTCGCCGGGGGGGATGGGATAATTCACCCCTCCACTTT
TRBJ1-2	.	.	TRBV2	CASSETTGYTF	TGTGCCAGCAGTGAAACTACTGGCTACACCTTC
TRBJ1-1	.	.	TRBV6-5	CASSYAGFRNTEAFF	TGTGCCAGCAGTTACGCAGGGTTCCGGAACACTGAAGCTTTCTTT
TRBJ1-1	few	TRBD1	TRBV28	CASSLGQGANTEAFF	TGTGCCAGCAGTTTGGGACAGGGGGCGAACACTGAAGCTTTCTTT
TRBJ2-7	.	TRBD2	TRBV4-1	CASSQTSGDSYEQYF	TGCGCCAGCAGCCAGACTAGCGGAGACTCCTACGAGCAGTACTTC
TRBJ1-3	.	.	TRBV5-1	CASSLAPLGNTIYF	TGCGCCAGCAGCTTGGCCCCCCTTGGAAACACCATATATTTT
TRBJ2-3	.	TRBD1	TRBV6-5	CASSYETGGTQYF	TGTGCCAGCAGTTACGAGACAGGGGGTACGCAGTATTTT